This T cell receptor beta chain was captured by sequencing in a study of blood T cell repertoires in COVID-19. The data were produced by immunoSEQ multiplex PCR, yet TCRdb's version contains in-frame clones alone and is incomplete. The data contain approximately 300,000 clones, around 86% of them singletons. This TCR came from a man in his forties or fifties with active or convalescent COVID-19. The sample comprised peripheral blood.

The CDR3 DNA reads TGTGCCAGCAGTCGGCTAGCGGGAGGGCCCCATGAGCAGTTCTTC. Translated, it gives CASSRLAGGPHEQFF. The chain employs TRBV27 and TRBJ2-1; 12 nucleotides agree with TRBD2. V lost 5 bases to trimming and J lost 8 bases; unmatched junction nucleotides: 7. The CDR3 has 15 amino acids. Looked up from germline, CDR1 is MNHEY and CDR2 is SMNVEV (reference sequence).